This is a list of T cell receptor beta chains from one sample in a study of T cell responses to AZD1222 COVID-19 vaccine. TCRdb keeps only in-frame clones here, not all; method: immunoSEQ multiplex PCR. The profile covers 130,000 to 150,000 clones, with 82% appearing a single time and over 4% taken by the ten largest. Sequenced material: peripheral blood, taken on day 0 of MenACWY control vaccination. All receptors come from an adult in good health. The CDR3 runs from the conserved cysteine through the conserved F or W. The D gene is left open where the match is weak. Some rows have no size entry. The others give once, few or many, or a class for an expanded clone.

TRBJ2-3 TRBD2 TRBV7-8 NA TGTGCCAGCAGCTACGGACTAGCGGGGGGGTTTACGCAGTATTTT CASSYGLAGGFTQYF
TRBJ1-4 NA TRBV5-1 NA TGCGCCAGCAGCCGGGACCAACCGGCGACTAATGAAAAACTGTTTTTT CASSRDQPATNEKLFF
TRBJ2-3 TRBD1 TRBV5-1 once TGCGCCAGCAGCTCAAGACAGGGCCAAGATACGCAGTATTTT CASSSRQGQDTQYF
TRBJ1-6 TRBD1 TRBV19 few TGTGCCAGTAGACCTCCGACAGGGGTATCACCCCTCCACTTT CASRPPTGVSPLHF
TRBJ2-3 TRBD2 TRBV3-1/TRBV3-2 NA TGTGCCAGCACCTTGGGGACTAGAGCAGATACGCAGTATTTT CASTLGTRADTQYF
TRBJ2-3 NA TRBV4-1 once TGCGCCAGCCGCTCGGACAGAACAGATACGCAGTATTTT CASRSDRTDTQYF
TRBJ2-3 NA TRBV6-4 NA TGTGCCAGCAGCGTAGGCCCAGCGACCACAGATACGCAGTATTTT CASSVGPATTDTQYF
TRBJ1-2 NA TRBV12-5 few TGTGCTAGTGGTCCTGACACTTACCCTAGCTATGGCTACACCTTC CASGPDTYPSYGYTF
TRBJ2-2 TRBD1 TRBV7-9 NA TGTGCCAGCAGGCCGGGACAGGAGAACACCGGGGAGCTGTTTTTT CASRPGQENTGELFF
TRBJ1-2 NA TRBV27 NA TGTGCCAGCAGCCCTAGGAACCCTAACTATGGCTACACCTTC CASSPRNPNYGYTF
TRBJ2-2 NA TRBV5-1 NA TGCGCCAGCAGCACCCTTCCCCGAGGGGGTGGAAGCGGGGAGCTGTTTTTT CASSTLPRGGGSGELFF
TRBJ1-6 NA TRBV5-5 NA TGTGCCAGCAGCTTGAGGGACCCCTCCTATAATTCACCCCTCCACTTT CASSLRDPSYNSPLHF
TRBJ1-5 NA TRBV3-1/TRBV3-2 NA TGTGCCAGCAGCCGATCGGTAGGCAATCAGCCCCAGCATTTT CASSRSVGNQPQHF
TRBJ2-3 TRBD2 TRBV4-1 NA TGCGCCAGCAGCCAAGTAGGGACTAGCGGGGCGAGCACAGATACGCAGTATTTT CASSQVGTSGASTDTQYF
TRBJ2-1 NA TRBV29-1 NA TGCAGCGTTGAAAATGTTAGCGAGTTCTTC CSVENVSEFF
TRBJ2-5 TRBD2 TRBV3-1/TRBV3-2 once TGTGCCAGCAGCCGGCCGGGACTAGCGGGGAGGGAGACCCAGTACTTC CASSRPGLAGRETQYF